This T cell receptor beta chain stems from a study of control samples from healthy donors and cancer patients. Sequencing used immunoSEQ multiplex PCR; TCRdb keeps in-frame clones, though not all of them. The repertoire holds 100,000 to 150,000 clones, roughly 92% seen once, with 5.5% in the top ten. Germline-derived CDR1 and CDR2 are SGHRS and YFSETQ. Trimming stripped 3 bases from V and 8 bases from J, with 10 bases between. The CDR3 extends over 12 amino acids. The receptor was isolated from a man aged 18-30 years in good health. The chain is built from TRBV5-1 and TRBJ2-3; no definite D call. What was sequenced was blood. This CDR3 reads CASSSQLSTQYF. The CDR3 DNA reads TGCGCCAGCAGCTCCCAATTGAGTACGCAGTATTTT.